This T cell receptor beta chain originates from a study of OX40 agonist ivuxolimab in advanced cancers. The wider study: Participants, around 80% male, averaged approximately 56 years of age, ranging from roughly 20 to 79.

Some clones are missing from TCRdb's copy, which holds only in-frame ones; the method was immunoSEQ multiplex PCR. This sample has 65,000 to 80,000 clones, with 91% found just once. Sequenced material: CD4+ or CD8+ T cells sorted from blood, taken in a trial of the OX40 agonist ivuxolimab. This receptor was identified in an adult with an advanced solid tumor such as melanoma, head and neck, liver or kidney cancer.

This CDR3 reads CASSIAGGLAGGEQFF. For the CDR3, the DNA is TGTGCCAGTAGTATAGCGGGGGGACTAGCGGGAGGTGAGCAGTTCTTC. The rearrangement uses TRBV19 and TRBJ2-1, with 15 bases fitting TRBD2. Germline V gene data show CDR1 as LNHDA and CDR2 as SQIVND (reference sequence). Trimming at V came to 1 base and at J to 9 bases, leaving 4 bases not matched to a gene. The CDR3 loop spans 16 amino acids.